The T cell receptor (beta chain) under discussion was sequenced for a study of neurological immune-mediated disorders. Overall study findings and caveats: The absence of shared CDR3 amino acid sequences among expanded clones across subjects suggests private repertoires in all groups. The repertoires of 18 of 34 multiple sclerosis patients were placed by phylogenetic grouping in a single related-CDR3 cluster, which may be a signature.

This clonotype was recorded at least ten times. As yet, its antigen is unknown. Synthesis of cDNA was accomplished via 5'RACE employing 10-nucleotide random UMIs. TCRdb reprocessed the 5' RACE reads via MiXCR and lists one record per CDR3 protein. The repertoire holds 87,000 or so distinct CDR3 sequences, with about 3.8% as singletons. Unsorted libraries came from 2 million PBMCs stored at -80 °C. V shed 5 bases, J shed 3 bases, and the junction held 7 bases outside the gene matches. The germline V gene encodes CDR1 SGHTA and CDR2 FQGNSA. This CDR3 contains 14 residues. The chain has TRBV7-2 and TRBJ2-7, with 7 bases fitting TRBD1. The TCR was taken from a woman aged 18-29 years with multiple sclerosis. Material for sequencing was PBMCs. The CDR3 region is CASSVRQGYYEQYF. The CDR3 DNA follows: TGTGCCAGCAGCGTCCGACAGGGCTACTACGAGCAGTACTTC.